This T cell receptor beta chain appears in the sequencing data of a study of blood T cell repertoires in COVID-19. In the study overall: The United States, Italy and Spain supplied acute and convalescent COVID-19 samples.

Seattle researchers signed up patients amid active infection and tracked them longitudinally. Germline V gives CDR1 SEHNR, CDR2 FQNEAQ (reference sequence). The V gene end was trimmed by 3 bases and the J gene end by 13 bases; junction bases not matched to a gene: 13. This CDR3 has 14 residues. Some clones are missing from TCRdb's copy, which holds only in-frame ones; the method was immunoSEQ multiplex PCR. Of 65,000 to 90,000 clones in the sample, approximately 80% were seen once. The sequence came from a man between 70 and 80 years old with COVID-19, enrolled during active disease. The sample taken for sequencing was peripheral blood. The V and J genes are TRBV7-9 and TRBJ1-2; the match to TRBD1 covers 8 bases. Written as DNA, the CDR3 is TGTGCCAGCAGCTTCCAGGACAGGGTAGTAGGTCTCACCTTC. It translates to CASSFQDRVVGLTF.